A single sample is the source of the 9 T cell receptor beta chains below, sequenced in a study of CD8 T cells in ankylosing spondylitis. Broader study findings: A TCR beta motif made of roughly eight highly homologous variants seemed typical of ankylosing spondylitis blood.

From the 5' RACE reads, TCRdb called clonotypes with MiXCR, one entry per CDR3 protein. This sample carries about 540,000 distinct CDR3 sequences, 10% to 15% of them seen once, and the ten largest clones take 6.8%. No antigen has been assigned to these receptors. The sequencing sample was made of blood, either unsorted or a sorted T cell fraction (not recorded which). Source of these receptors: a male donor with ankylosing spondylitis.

The CDR3: CSVWDLRGNIQYF. The CDR3 DNA reads TGCAGCGTTTGGGACCTCCGGGGGAACATTCAGTACTTC. The chain carries TRBV29-1 and TRBJ2-4, with D perhaps matching TRBD2 (6 bases). Germline loops: CDR1 SQVTM, CDR2 ANQGSEA. V was pared by 5 bases and J by 7 bases, with 15 bases between. CDR3 size: 13 residues.

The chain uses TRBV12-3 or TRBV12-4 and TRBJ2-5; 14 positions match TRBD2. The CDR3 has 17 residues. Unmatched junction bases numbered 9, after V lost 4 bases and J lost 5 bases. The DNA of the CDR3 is TGTGCCAGCAGTTCGGGACTAGCGGGGGCGGGGCAGGAGACCCAGTACTTC. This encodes CASSSGLAGAGQETQYF.

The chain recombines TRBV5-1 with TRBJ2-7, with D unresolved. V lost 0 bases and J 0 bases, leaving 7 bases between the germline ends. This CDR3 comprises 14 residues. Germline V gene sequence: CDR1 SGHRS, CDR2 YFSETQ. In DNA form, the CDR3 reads TGCGCCAGCAGCTTGGAGTCAGACTCCTACGAGCAGTACTTC. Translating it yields CASSLESDSYEQYF. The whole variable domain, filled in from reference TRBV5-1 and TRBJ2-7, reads KAGVTQTPRYLIKTRGQQVTLSCSPISGHRSVSWYQQTPGQGLQFLFEYFSETQRNKGNFPGRFSGRQFSNSRSEMNVSTLELGDSALYLCASSLESDSYEQYFGPGTRLTVT.

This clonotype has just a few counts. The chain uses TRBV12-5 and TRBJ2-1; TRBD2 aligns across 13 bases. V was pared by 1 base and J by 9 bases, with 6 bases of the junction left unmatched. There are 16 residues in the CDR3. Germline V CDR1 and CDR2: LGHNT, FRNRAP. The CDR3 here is CASGLDPGLAGSEQFF. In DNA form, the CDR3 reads TGTGCTAGTGGTTTGGACCCGGGACTAGCGGGAAGTGAGCAGTTCTTC.

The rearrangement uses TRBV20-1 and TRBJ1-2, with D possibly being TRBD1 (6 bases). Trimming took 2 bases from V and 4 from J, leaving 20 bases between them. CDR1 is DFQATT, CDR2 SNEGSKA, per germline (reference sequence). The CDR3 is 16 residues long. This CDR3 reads CSARPASGVLGYGYTF. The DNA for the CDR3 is TGCAGTGCTAGACCCGCCTCAGGGGTGCTCGGCTATGGCTACACCTTC.

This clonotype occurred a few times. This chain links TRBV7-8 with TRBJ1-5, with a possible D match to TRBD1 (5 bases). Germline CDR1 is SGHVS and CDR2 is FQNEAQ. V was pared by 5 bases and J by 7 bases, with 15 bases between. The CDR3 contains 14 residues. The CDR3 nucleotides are TGTGCCAGCAGCCCGGTGCGGGGGGAACAGCCCCAGCATTTT. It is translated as CASSPVRGEQPQHF.

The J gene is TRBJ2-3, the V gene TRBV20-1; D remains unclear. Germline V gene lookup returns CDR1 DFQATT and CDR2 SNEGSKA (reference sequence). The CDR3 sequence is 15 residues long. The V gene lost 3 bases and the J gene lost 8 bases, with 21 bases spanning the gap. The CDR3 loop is CSASAARPDYGTQYF. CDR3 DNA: TGCAGTGCTAGTGCGGCCCGACCCGATTACGGTACGCAGTATTTT.

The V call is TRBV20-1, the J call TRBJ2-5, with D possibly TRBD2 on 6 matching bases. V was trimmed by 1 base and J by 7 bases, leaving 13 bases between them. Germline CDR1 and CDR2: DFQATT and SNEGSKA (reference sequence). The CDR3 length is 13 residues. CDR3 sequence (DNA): TGCAGTGCTAGAGTGGGGGAGGTCAGGACCCAGTACTTC. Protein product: CSARVGEVRTQYF.

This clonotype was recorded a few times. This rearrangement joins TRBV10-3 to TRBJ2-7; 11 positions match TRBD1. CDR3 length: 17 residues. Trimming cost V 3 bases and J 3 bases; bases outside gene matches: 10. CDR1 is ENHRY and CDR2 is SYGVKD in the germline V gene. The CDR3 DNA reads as TGTGCCATCAGTGATGGGACAGGGGGAGCCGCCCTCTACGAGCAGTACGTC. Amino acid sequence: CAISDGTGGAALYEQYV.